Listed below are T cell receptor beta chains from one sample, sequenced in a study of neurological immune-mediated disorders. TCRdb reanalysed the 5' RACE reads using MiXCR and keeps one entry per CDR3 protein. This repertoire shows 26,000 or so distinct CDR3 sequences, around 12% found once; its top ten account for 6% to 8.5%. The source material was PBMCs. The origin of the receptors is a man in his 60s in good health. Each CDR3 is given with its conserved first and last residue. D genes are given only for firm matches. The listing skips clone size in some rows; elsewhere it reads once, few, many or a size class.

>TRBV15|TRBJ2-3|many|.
CATSSGGRGSTDTQYF
TGTGCCACCAGCAGCGGCGGTCGGGGTAGCACAGATACGCAGTATTTT
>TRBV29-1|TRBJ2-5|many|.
CSSRLVGGETQYF
TGCAGCTCTAGACTAGTTGGGGGGGAGACCCAGTACTTC
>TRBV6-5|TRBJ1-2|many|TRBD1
CASSYGQGRYGYTF
TGTGCCAGCAGTTACGGACAGGGTAGATATGGCTACACCTTC
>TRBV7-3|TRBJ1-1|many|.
CASSLHAGNTEAFF
TGTGCCAGCAGCTTACACGCAGGGAACACTGAAGCTTTCTTT
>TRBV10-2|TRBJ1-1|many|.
CASRHGTAGEAFF
TGCGCCAGCAGACACGGGACCGCCGGTGAAGCTTTCTTT
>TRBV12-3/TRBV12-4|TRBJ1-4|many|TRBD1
CASSPPTGSGNEKLFF
TGTGCCAGCAGTCCCCCGACAGGGTCGGGGAATGAAAAACTGTTTTTT
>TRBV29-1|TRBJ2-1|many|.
CSVQGTDGTIQFF
TGCAGCGTTCAGGGGACAGACGGGACTATCCAGTTCTTC
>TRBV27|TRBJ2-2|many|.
CASSLFPYGELFF
TGTGCCAGCAGTTTATTCCCATACGGGGAGCTGTTTTTT
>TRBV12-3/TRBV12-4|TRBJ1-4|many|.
CASSFIATNEKLFF
TGTGCCAGCAGTTTTATAGCAACTAATGAAAAACTGTTTTTT
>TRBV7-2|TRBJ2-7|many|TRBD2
CASSPGTSGYEQYF
TGTGCCAGCAGCCCGGGGACTAGCGGATACGAGCAGTACTTC
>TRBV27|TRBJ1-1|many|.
CASSLFWTDKNTEAFF
TGTGCCAGCAGTTTATTCTGGACAGACAAGAACACTGAAGCTTTCTTT
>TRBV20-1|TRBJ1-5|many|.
CSAVVGHELYQPQHF
TGCAGTGCTGTTGTGGGACACGAATTATATCAGCCCCAGCATTTT
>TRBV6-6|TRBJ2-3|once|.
CASSIRGQISTDTQYF
TGTGCCAGCAGTATCCGAGGACAAATTAGCACAGATACGCAGTATTTT
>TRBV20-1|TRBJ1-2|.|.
CSARDPVYTF
TGCAGTGCTAGAGATCCTGTCTACACCTTC
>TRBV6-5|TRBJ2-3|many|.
CASRSGEKTDTQYF
TGTGCCAGCAGATCGGGGGAGAAGACAGATACGCAGTATTTT
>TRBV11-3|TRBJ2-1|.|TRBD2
CASSLGLAENNEQFF
TGTGCCAGCAGCTTGGGACTAGCGGAGAACAATGAGCAGTTCTTC
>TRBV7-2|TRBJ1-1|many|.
CASTFLGGGEAFF
TGTGCCAGCACCTTTCTCGGCGGGGGTGAAGCTTTCTTT
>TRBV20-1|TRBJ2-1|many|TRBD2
CSARVPAGSEQFF
TGCAGTGCTAGAGTACCAGCGGGGAGTGAGCAGTTCTTC
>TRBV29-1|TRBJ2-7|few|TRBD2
CSVDGGSSYEQYF
TGCAGCGTTGATGGCGGGAGCTCCTACGAGCAGTACTTC
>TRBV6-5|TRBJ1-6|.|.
CASSYSRFGGSPLHF
TGTGCCAGCAGTTACTCGCGTTTCGGGGGGTCACCCCTCCACTTT
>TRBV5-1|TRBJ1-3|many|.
CASRSGNTIYF
TGCGCCAGCAGGTCAGGAAACACCATATATTTT
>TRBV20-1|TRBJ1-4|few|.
CSARGRGATNEKLFF
TGCAGTGCTAGGGGGAGAGGAGCAACTAATGAAAAACTGTTTTTT
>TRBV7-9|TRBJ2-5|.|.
CASSLVGDLKETQYF
TGTGCCAGCAGCTTAGTAGGGGACTTAAAAGAGACCCAGTACTTC
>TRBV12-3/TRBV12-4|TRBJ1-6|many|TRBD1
CASSRSLGQLNSPLHF
TGTGCCAGCAGTCGTTCGCTGGGACAGCTTAATTCACCCCTCCACTTT
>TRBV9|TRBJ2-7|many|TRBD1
CASSPSWDSTYEQYF
TGTGCCAGCAGCCCCTCATGGGACAGCACCTACGAGCAGTACTTC
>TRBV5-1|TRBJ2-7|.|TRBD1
CASNGDSPYEQYF
TGCGCCAGCAATGGGGACAGCCCCTACGAGCAGTACTTC
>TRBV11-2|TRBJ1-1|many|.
CASIYGTDNTEAFF
TGTGCCAGCATTTACGGGACGGATAACACTGAAGCTTTCTTT
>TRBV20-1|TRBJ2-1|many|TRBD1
CSAPEGTGYNEQFF
TGCAGTGCTCCTGAGGGGACAGGCTACAATGAGCAGTTCTTC
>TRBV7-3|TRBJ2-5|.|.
CASSLGPGQETQYF
TGTGCCAGCAGCTTAGGTCCGGGACAAGAGACCCAGTACTTC
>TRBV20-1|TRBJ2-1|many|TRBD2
CSLKKASGADEQFF
TGCAGTTTAAAAAAGGCTAGCGGGGCCGATGAGCAGTTCTTC
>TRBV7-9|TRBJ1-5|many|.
CASSTTENQPQHF
TGTGCCAGCAGTACAACAGAAAATCAGCCCCAGCATTTT
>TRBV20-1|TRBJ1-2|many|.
CSATEGGYGYTF
TGCAGTGCCACAGAAGGAGGCTATGGCTACACCTTC
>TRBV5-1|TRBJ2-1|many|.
CASSLALSDRGGEQFF
TGCGCCAGCAGCTTGGCCTTATCAGACCGGGGAGGTGAGCAGTTCTTC
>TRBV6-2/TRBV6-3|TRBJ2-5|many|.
CASSYNSGTPRETQYF
TGTGCCAGCAGTTACAACTCCGGGACCCCAAGGGAGACCCAGTACTTC
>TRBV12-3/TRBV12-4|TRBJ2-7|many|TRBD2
CASSPKWTGTRISYEQYF
TGTGCCAGCAGTCCAAAGTGGACGGGGACTAGAATCTCCTACGAGCAGTACTTC
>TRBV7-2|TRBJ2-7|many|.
CASSLKPPGARDEQYF
TGTGCCAGCAGCTTAAAGCCCCCGGGGGCCCGGGACGAGCAGTACTTC
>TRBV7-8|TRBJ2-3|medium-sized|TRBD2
CASSSGTSGMGDTQYF
TGTGCCAGCAGCTCCGGGACTAGCGGGATGGGGGATACGCAGTATTTT
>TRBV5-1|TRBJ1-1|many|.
CASSLGPGENTEAFF
TGCGCCAGCAGCTTAGGGCCAGGAGAGAACACTGAAGCTTTCTTT
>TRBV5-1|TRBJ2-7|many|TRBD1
CASKGLLQGAGEQYF
TGCGCCAGCAAGGGGCTGTTACAGGGGGCGGGAGAGCAGTACTTC
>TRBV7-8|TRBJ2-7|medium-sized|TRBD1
CASRRRPGQGARKQYF
TGTGCCAGCAGAAGGAGGCCCGGACAGGGGGCGAGGAAGCAGTACTTC
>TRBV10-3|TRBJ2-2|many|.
CAIRQGFANTGELFF
TGTGCCATCAGACAGGGTTTCGCGAACACCGGGGAGCTGTTTTTT
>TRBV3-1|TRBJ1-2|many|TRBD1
CASSQGGTENYGYTF
TGTGCCAGCAGCCAAGGAGGGACAGAAAACTATGGCTACACCTTC
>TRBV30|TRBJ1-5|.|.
CAWSADGPAQHF
TGTGCCTGGAGTGCAGACGGGCCGGCCCAGCATTTT
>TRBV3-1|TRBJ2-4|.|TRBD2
CASSPSGGSRAKNIQYF
TGTGCCAGCAGCCCTAGCGGGGGGTCCCGAGCCAAAAACATTCAGTACTTC
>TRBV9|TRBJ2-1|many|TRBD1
CASSVDRGQQFF
TGTGCCAGCAGCGTAGACAGGGGCCAGCAGTTCTTC
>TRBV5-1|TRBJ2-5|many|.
CASSRELNQETQYF
TGCGCCAGCAGCCGGGAACTAAATCAAGAGACCCAGTACTTC
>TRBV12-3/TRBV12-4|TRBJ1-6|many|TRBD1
CASISGQGYNSPLHF
TGTGCCAGCATATCGGGACAGGGTTATAATTCACCCCTCCACTTT
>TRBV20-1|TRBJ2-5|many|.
CSATRARGEGETQYF
TGCAGTGCAACCCGAGCGAGGGGGGAAGGAGAGACCCAGTACTTC
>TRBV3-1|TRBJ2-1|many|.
CASSQEAGPGQFF
TGTGCCAGCAGCCAAGAGGCTGGCCCGGGTCAGTTCTTC
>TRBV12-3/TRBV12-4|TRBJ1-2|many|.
CASSLRLSAVGYTF
TGTGCCAGCAGTTTGAGGCTTTCTGCGGTTGGCTACACCTTC
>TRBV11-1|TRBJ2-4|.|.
CASSLNRLSNIQYF
TGTGCCAGCAGCTTAAACAGGCTAAGTAACATTCAGTACTTC
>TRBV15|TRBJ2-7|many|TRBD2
CATSRDSGGPAGEQYF
TGTGCCACCAGCAGAGATTCGGGAGGGCCTGCGGGGGAGCAGTACTTC
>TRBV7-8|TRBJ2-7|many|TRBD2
CASSPGLALTYEQYF
TGTGCCAGCAGCCCGGGACTAGCGCTCACCTACGAGCAGTACTTC
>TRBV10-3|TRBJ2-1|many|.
CAIRSRGGEQFF
TGTGCCATCAGATCAAGGGGCGGTGAGCAGTTCTTC
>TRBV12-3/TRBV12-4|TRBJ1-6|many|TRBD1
CASSLRGPGSPLHF
TGTGCCAGCAGTCTCAGGGGGCCGGGGTCACCCCTCCACTTT